These T cell receptor beta chains were read from a single sample in a study of T cell repertoires in cytomegalovirus infection. What these receptors recognize is not known. From the reads, TCRdb called clonotypes with MiXCR, one entry per CDR3 protein. The sample gives 650,000 to 900,000 distinct CDR3 sequences, about 31% of which show up once; roughly an eighth is in the top ten. The sequencing used cultured CD8+ T cells from PBMCs, collected from culture after CMV antigen stimulation. The receptors derive from a human donor in good health (CMV status not recorded). Some clones in this sample may be carry-over from other donors' samples. Each CDR3 is given with its conserved first and last residue. Size is stated for part of the rows, as once, few or many counts, or as a class when the clone is expanded.

clone_size: -
j_call: TRBJ2-1
v_call: TRBV4-1
cdr3_aa: CASSQAEGLDREGYEQFF

clone_size: few
j_call: TRBJ1-2
v_call: TRBV4-3
cdr3_aa: CASSQDKSQNYGYTF

clone_size: -
j_call: TRBJ1-2
v_call: TRBV20-1
cdr3_aa: CSAWEDRDGLEGYTF

clone_size: -
j_call: TRBJ1-5
v_call: TRBV19
cdr3_aa: CASKIQARDQPQHF

clone_size: many
j_call: TRBJ2-1
v_call: TRBV29-1
cdr3_aa: CSVNRQGFSSYNEQFF

clone_size: few
j_call: TRBJ2-5
v_call: TRBV15
cdr3_aa: CATSRDPGGETQYF

clone_size: -
j_call: TRBJ2-1
v_call: TRBV5-6
cdr3_aa: CASSQGVRPYNEQFF

clone_size: -
j_call: TRBJ2-5
v_call: TRBV7-2
cdr3_aa: CASSLDKGRLKAQYF

clone_size: -
j_call: TRBJ2-5
v_call: TRBV7-2
cdr3_aa: CASSPGLAGGLGEETQYF

clone_size: -
j_call: TRBJ2-1
v_call: TRBV19
cdr3_aa: CASSTDRGLYNEQFF

clone_size: few
j_call: TRBJ1-2
v_call: TRBV12-3/TRBV12-4
cdr3_aa: CASSPGTDYLHTF

clone_size: -
j_call: TRBJ1-2
v_call: TRBV12-3/TRBV12-4
cdr3_aa: CASRTALYGYTF

clone_size: few
j_call: TRBJ1-1
v_call: TRBV6-1
cdr3_aa: CASSDSLDGQLNTEAFF

clone_size: -
j_call: TRBJ2-1
v_call: TRBV6-6
cdr3_aa: CASSYQGASNEQFF

clone_size: -
j_call: TRBJ1-2
v_call: TRBV7-4
cdr3_aa: CASSSLYRDTSNYGYTF

clone_size: few
j_call: TRBJ1-5
v_call: TRBV4-1
cdr3_aa: CASSQDNGFNQPQHF

clone_size: many
j_call: TRBJ2-2
v_call: TRBV14
cdr3_aa: CASSPRQATNTGELFF

clone_size: -
j_call: TRBJ2-7
v_call: TRBV6-5
cdr3_aa: CASRRQGVSYEQYF

clone_size: many
j_call: TRBJ2-3
v_call: TRBV7-6
cdr3_aa: CASSSRRDGSDRTDTQYF

clone_size: -
j_call: TRBJ1-1
v_call: TRBV28
cdr3_aa: CASSPVENTEAFF

clone_size: -
j_call: TRBJ2-5
v_call: TRBV9
cdr3_aa: CASSVSDRPETQYF

clone_size: -
j_call: TRBJ2-2
v_call: TRBV9
cdr3_aa: CASSVATPQELFF

clone_size: few
j_call: TRBJ2-1
v_call: TRBV5-4
cdr3_aa: CASSPALGNEQFF

clone_size: few
j_call: TRBJ1-1
v_call: TRBV19
cdr3_aa: CASSMGTGDTEAFF

clone_size: -
j_call: TRBJ2-3
v_call: TRBV7-3
cdr3_aa: CASSPASGGTDTQYF

clone_size: few
j_call: TRBJ2-5
v_call: TRBV12-3/TRBV12-4
cdr3_aa: CASVLGGQETQYF

clone_size: few
j_call: TRBJ2-5
v_call: TRBV6-6
cdr3_aa: CAGLAGGETQYF

clone_size: few
j_call: TRBJ2-2
v_call: TRBV10-3
cdr3_aa: CAISEDRGGVTGELFF

clone_size: -
j_call: TRBJ2-1
v_call: TRBV27
cdr3_aa: CASSSTPDNEQFF

clone_size: -
j_call: TRBJ2-3
v_call: TRBV19
cdr3_aa: CASKGQGSGTQYF

clone_size: few
j_call: TRBJ1-3
v_call: TRBV4-2
cdr3_aa: CASSQGDDDSGNTIYF

clone_size: -
j_call: TRBJ2-1
v_call: TRBV20-1
cdr3_aa: CSARPPGTDVRGGQFF

clone_size: few
j_call: TRBJ1-3
v_call: TRBV7-6
cdr3_aa: CASSTAGGSGNTIYF